The entry below gives a single T cell receptor beta chain sequence along with its context. The antigen is not known. This sample was taken from a study of cytomegalovirus exposure and HLA in healthy donors. Findings and limits, study-wide: Reportedly, cytomegalovirus status was diagnosed with high sensitivity and specificity. Cytomegalovirus association was assigned to over 150 TCR beta chains.

The study ran its PCR with 60 Vbeta and 13 Jbeta primers. TCRdb's table, derived via immunoSEQ multiplex PCR, lists solely in-frame clones and lacks some. Of just over 150,000 clones in the sample, roughly 85% were seen once. The donors were healthy bone marrow donors. The germline V gene has CDR1 MGHRA and CDR2 YSYEKL. The CDR3 runs 14 residues. The V end was cut by 1 base, the J end by 7 bases, with 11 bases between. Sequenced material: PBMCs. This clonotype originated in a woman aged 45-65 years in good health and CMV-seropositive. The V gene is TRBV4-1, the J gene TRBJ2-4; D gene unclear. The CDR3, as DNA: TGCGCCAGCAGCCAAGCGATCGGTACTAACATTCAGTACTTC. Protein product: CASSQAIGTNIQYF.